One TCR beta chain is described in this entry. This record comes from a study of T cell responses to AZD1222 COVID-19 vaccine. Sequencing was performed with immunoSEQ multiplex PCR; in TCRdb, only in-frame clones are kept and a portion is missing. This sample yields 150,000 to 200,000 clones, of which approximately 86% are seen a single time; around a tenth belongs to the top ten. The V end lost 4 bases, the J end lost 5 bases, and 8 bases lay between the germline ends. Germline-derived CDR1 and CDR2 are LGHDT and YNNKEL (reference sequence). This CDR3 is built from 13 residues. The rearrangement links TRBV3-1 (or the pseudogene TRBV3-2) to TRBJ2-2; possibly TRBD1 for D (5 bases). This clonotype was sampled from an adult who received the AZD1222 COVID-19 vaccine. The material sequenced was peripheral blood, taken 28 days after the second AZD1222 dose. The CDR3 protein is CASSRGLTGELFF. The CDR3 nucleotides read TGTGCCAGCAGCCGGGGCTTGACCGGGGAGCTGTTTTTT.